The rows below give T cell receptor beta chains drawn from one sample of a study of patients and donors after allogeneic stem cell transplantation. TCRdb analysed the RT-PCR reads with MiXCR anew, one entry per CDR3 protein. The sample has about a million distinct CDR3 sequences, approximately 18% seen once. Input material: blood, either unsorted or a sorted T cell fraction (not recorded which). Source of these receptors: a human donor who was either an allogeneic HSCT recipient or a stem cell or donor lymphocyte infusion donor (not recorded which). It is not recorded whose cells these are; they may come from a transplant donor. Both conserved end residues are part of each CDR3. A D gene is named only where the DNA matches it firmly. Not all rows give a size; the values are once, few, many and, for expanded clones, a class.

J gene | D gene | clone size | V gene | CDR3 protein | CDR3 DNA
TRBJ1-5 | NA | NA | TRBV6-1 | CASLPGILDNQPQHF | TGTGCCAGCCTACCCGGGATTCTAGACAATCAGCCCCAGCATTTT
TRBJ2-1 | TRBD2 | many | TRBV29-1 | CSVDRLAGVGEQFF | TGCAGCGTTGACAGGCTAGCGGGAGTAGGTGAGCAGTTCTTC
TRBJ1-5 | NA | NA | TRBV11-2 | CASSLEGRDNQPQHF | TGTGCCAGCAGCTTGGAGGGGAGGGATAATCAGCCCCAGCATTTT
TRBJ2-1 | NA | many | TRBV7-9 | CASSPRPGNEQFF | TGTGCCAGCAGCCCTAGACCCGGCAATGAGCAGTTCTTC
TRBJ2-2 | NA | NA | TRBV20-1 | CSARDNGGGYTGELFF | TGCAGTGCTAGAGATAACGGAGGGGGTTACACCGGGGAGCTGTTTTTT
TRBJ2-5 | NA | few | TRBV24-1 | CATSESRVTGIETQYF | TGTGCCACCAGTGAGTCGCGGGTCACTGGCATCGAGACCCAGTACTTC
TRBJ2-7 | NA | once | TRBV12-3/TRBV12-4 | CASSRTILFYEQYF | TGTGCCAGCAGTCGGACTATCTTATTCTACGAGCAGTACTTC
TRBJ2-2 | NA | few | TRBV6-5 | CASSYSKLGELFF | TGTGCCAGCAGTTACTCCAAGTTGGGGGAGCTGTTTTTT
TRBJ1-1 | NA | NA | TRBV12-3/TRBV12-4 | CATRGEGRAEAFF | TGTGCCACCCGCGGGGAGGGTAGGGCTGAAGCTTTCTTT
TRBJ1-1 | NA | few | TRBV4-1 | CASSQDHRGLNTEAFF | TGCGCCAGCAGCCAAGACCACCGGGGGTTGAACACTGAAGCTTTCTTT
TRBJ1-2 | NA | NA | TRBV20-1 | CSASLTANWHGYTF | TGCAGTGCTAGTCTGACCGCGAATTGGCATGGCTACACCTTC
TRBJ1-4 | NA | few | TRBV29-1 | CSVAGTVDTNEKLFF | TGCAGCGTTGCAGGGACGGTGGATACTAATGAAAAACTGTTTTTT
TRBJ2-7 | NA | few | TRBV4-1 | CASSQPSRPLYEQYF | TGCGCCAGCAGCCAACCTAGTAGGCCTCTCTACGAGCAGTACTTC
TRBJ2-5 | TRBD1 | NA | TRBV18 | CASSDTGGGKTQYF | TGTGCCAGCTCGGACACAGGGGGCGGGAAGACCCAGTACTTC
TRBJ2-7 | TRBD2 | NA | TRBV9 | CASSVALGLAAEQYF | TGTGCCAGCAGCGTAGCCTTGGGACTAGCGGCCGAGCAGTACTTC
TRBJ1-4 | NA | few | TRBV10-3 | CAISTGEKLFF | TGTGCCATCTCAACTGGCGAAAAACTGTTTTTT
TRBJ1-2 | NA | NA | TRBV9 | CASSVSWGAGYTF | TGTGCCAGCAGCGTATCCTGGGGGGCTGGCTACACCTTC
TRBJ2-6 | TRBD1 | NA | TRBV7-7 | CASSRNRGANVLTF | TGTGCTAGCAGCCGAAACAGGGGCGCCAACGTCCTGACTTTC
TRBJ1-4 | NA | NA | TRBV5-1 | CASSPEPGSEKLFF | TGCGCCAGCAGCCCGGAACCAGGGAGTGAAAAACTGTTTTTT
TRBJ1-1 | NA | NA | TRBV30 | CAWSGRRGNTEAFF | TGTGCCTGGAGTGGGAGACGGGGGAACACTGAAGCTTTCTTT
TRBJ1-5 | NA | NA | TRBV3-1 | CASSQGSEYQPQHF | TGTGCCAGCAGCCAGGGGTCCGAATATCAGCCCCAGCATTTT
TRBJ2-3 | TRBD2 | few | TRBV15 | CATSRDRTAGVVDTQYF | TGTGCCACCAGCAGAGATCGTACGGCGGGAGTGGTAGATACGCAGTATTTT
TRBJ2-1 | NA | many | TRBV20-1 | CSAREMGKRYNEQFF | TGCAGTGCTAGAGAGATGGGGAAAAGGTACAATGAGCAGTTCTTC
TRBJ2-5 | TRBD2 | NA | TRBV3-1 | CASSQDPNGGARETQYF | TGTGCCAGCAGCCAAGATCCAAACGGGGGGGCACGGGAGACCCAGTACTTC
TRBJ2-1 | NA | few | TRBV24-1 | CATSDFPKGDEQFF | TGTGCCACCAGTGATTTCCCAAAGGGGGATGAGCAGTTCTTC
TRBJ2-1 | NA | few | TRBV6-1 | CASSRATESGNEQFF | TGTGCCAGCAGTCGAGCGACAGAGTCAGGGAATGAGCAGTTCTTC
TRBJ1-6 | NA | once | TRBV12-3/TRBV12-4 | CASSLGTSAYSPLHF | TGTGCCAGCAGTTTGGGGACATCCGCTTATTCACCCCTCCACTTT
TRBJ2-5 | NA | many | TRBV9 | CASSVSGTPEETQYF | TGTGCCAGCAGCGTTTCCGGGACTCCCGAAGAGACCCAGTACTTC
TRBJ2-7 | TRBD2 | NA | TRBV5-1 | CASRWTSGSSYEQYF | TGCGCCAGCAGGTGGACTAGCGGGAGCTCCTACGAGCAGTACTTC
TRBJ1-1 | TRBD1 | many | TRBV5-6 | CASRGGQGYTEAFF | TGTGCCAGCAGAGGGGGACAGGGCTACACTGAAGCTTTCTTT
TRBJ1-1 | NA | NA | TRBV5-1 | CASSFLQDGVGAFF | TGCGCCAGCAGCTTTCTCCAGGACGGGGTAGGGGCTTTCTTT
TRBJ2-4 | NA | once | TRBV7-9 | CASSRPTSVKNIQYF | TGTGCCAGCAGCCGTCCCACTAGTGTCAAAAACATTCAGTACTTC
TRBJ2-2 | TRBD2 | many | TRBV6-5 | CASSFPRRGRNTGELFF | TGTGCCAGCAGTTTCCCAAGGCGGGGGAGGAACACCGGGGAGCTGTTTTTT
TRBJ1-1 | NA | NA | TRBV29-1 | CSVEVGQNTEAFF | TGCAGCGTTGAGGTGGGGCAGAACACTGAAGCTTTCTTT
TRBJ1-2 | NA | NA | TRBV7-9 | CASSRAPEMNYGYTF | TGTGCCAGCAGCCGAGCACCGGAGATGAACTATGGCTACACCTTC
TRBJ2-7 | TRBD1 | few | TRBV4-3 | CASSQDSAGQGGSYEQYF | TGCGCCAGCAGCCAAGATAGCGCCGGACAGGGAGGATCCTACGAGCAGTACTTC
TRBJ2-5 | TRBD1 | NA | TRBV11-2 | CASSFRTGGETQYF | TGTGCCAGCAGCTTCCGGACAGGGGGAGAGACCCAGTACTTC
TRBJ1-2 | TRBD1 | few | TRBV20-1 | CSAIPGQFGYTF | TGCAGTGCTATTCCGGGACAGTTCGGCTACACCTTC
TRBJ2-2 | NA | few | TRBV20-1 | CSAILHRGLGTGELFF | TGCAGTGCTATTCTCCATCGGGGGCTGGGCACCGGGGAGCTGTTTTTT
TRBJ2-7 | NA | NA | TRBV18 | CASPLGDNSYEQYF | TGTGCCAGCCCCCTGGGCGACAACTCCTACGAGCAGTACTTC
TRBJ2-1 | TRBD2 | few | TRBV7-2 | CASSLAILAGPSNEQFF | TGTGCCAGCAGCTTAGCGATACTAGCGGGGCCTAGCAATGAGCAGTTCTTC
TRBJ2-3 | NA | many | TRBV20-1 | CSARRGDTQYF | TGCAGTGCTAGACGGGGAGATACGCAGTATTTT
TRBJ2-7 | TRBD2 | NA | TRBV9 | CASSVGRTLAGDRDGEEQYF | TGTGCCAGCAGCGTAGGTAGAACCCTAGCGGGGGACCGGGACGGGGAAGAGCAGTACTTC
TRBJ2-7 | TRBD1 | NA | TRBV13 | CASSLSDRGLSYEQYF | TGTGCCAGCAGCTTAAGCGACAGGGGGCTATCCTACGAGCAGTACTTC
TRBJ2-7 | NA | NA | TRBV5-1 | CASSLERGSGAYF | TGCGCCAGCAGCTTGGAAAGGGGATCCGGGGCGTACTTC
TRBJ2-3 | NA | NA | TRBV27 | CASRDRSFSTDTQYF | TGTGCCAGCAGAGACAGATCCTTCAGCACAGATACGCAGTATTTT